This T cell receptor (beta chain) appears in the sequencing data of a study of human T cells and chemical hapten exposure. TCRdb re-analysed the RACE reads in MiXCR, keeping a single row per CDR3 protein. The table includes roughly 380,000 distinct CDR3 sequences, roughly 5% detected once. CDR3 length equals 17 residues. V dropped 4 bases and J dropped 4; count of bases not matched to a gene: 12. Looked up from germline, CDR1 is SGHRS and CDR2 is YFSETQ. This clonotype was observed a few times. Time point here: pre-sensitization, week 0. Stated treatment: therapeutic diphenylcyclopropenone sensitization with weekly scalp DPC. Sequencing started from total RNA isolated from unfractionated whole blood.

Sequencing used whole blood, obtained in connection with sensitization to the hapten diphenylcyclopropenone (DPC). This chain links TRBV5-1 with TRBJ1-1; TRBD1 aligns across 11 bases. The origin of this receptor is a woman between 50 and 59 years old with alopecia areata. Some clones in this sample may be carry-over from other donors' samples. This CDR3 reads CASSPWTGGSRGTEAFF. CDR3 coding DNA: TGCGCCAGCAGCCCCTGGACAGGGGGCTCTCGTGGCACTGAAGCTTTCTTT.